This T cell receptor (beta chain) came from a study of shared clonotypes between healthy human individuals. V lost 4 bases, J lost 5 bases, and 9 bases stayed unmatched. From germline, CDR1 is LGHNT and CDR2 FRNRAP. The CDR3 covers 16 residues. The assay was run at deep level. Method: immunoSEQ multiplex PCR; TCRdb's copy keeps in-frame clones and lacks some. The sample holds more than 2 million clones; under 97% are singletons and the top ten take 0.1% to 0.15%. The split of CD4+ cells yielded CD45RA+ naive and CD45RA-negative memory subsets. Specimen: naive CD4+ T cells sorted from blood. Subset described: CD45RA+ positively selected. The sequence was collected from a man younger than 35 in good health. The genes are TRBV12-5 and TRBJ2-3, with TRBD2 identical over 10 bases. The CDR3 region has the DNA TGTGCTAGTGGTTCCCATAGCGGGGGGCCCGGAGATACGCAGTATTTT. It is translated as CASGSHSGGPGDTQYF.